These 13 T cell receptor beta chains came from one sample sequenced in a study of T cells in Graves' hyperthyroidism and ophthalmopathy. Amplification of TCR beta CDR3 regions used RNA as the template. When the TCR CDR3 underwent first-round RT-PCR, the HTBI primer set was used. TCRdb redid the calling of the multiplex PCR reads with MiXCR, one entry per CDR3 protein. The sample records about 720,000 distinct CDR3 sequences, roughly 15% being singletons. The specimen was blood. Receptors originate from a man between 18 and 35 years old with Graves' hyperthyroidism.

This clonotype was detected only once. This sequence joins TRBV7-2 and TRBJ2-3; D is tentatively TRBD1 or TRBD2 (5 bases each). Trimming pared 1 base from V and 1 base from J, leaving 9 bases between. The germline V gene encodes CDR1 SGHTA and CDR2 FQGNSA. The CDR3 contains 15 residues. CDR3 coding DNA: TGTGCCAGCAGCTTAGACCAGGGACGCACAGATACGCAGTATTTT. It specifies CASSLDQGRTDTQYF.

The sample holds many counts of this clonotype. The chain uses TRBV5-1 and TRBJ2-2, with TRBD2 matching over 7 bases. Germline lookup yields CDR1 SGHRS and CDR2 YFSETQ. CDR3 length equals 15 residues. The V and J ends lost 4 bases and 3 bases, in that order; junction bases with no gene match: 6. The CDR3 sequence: CASSIDTSDTGELFF. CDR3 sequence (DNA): TGCGCCAGCAGCATCGATACTAGCGACACCGGGGAGCTGTTTTTT.

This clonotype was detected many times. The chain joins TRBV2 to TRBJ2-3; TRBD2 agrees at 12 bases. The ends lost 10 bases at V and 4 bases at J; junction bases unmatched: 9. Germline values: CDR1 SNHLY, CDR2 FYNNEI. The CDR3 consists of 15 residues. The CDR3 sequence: CATTQLAGGSDTQYF. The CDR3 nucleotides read TGTGCCACCACCCAACTAGCGGGAGGTTCAGATACGCAGTATTTT.

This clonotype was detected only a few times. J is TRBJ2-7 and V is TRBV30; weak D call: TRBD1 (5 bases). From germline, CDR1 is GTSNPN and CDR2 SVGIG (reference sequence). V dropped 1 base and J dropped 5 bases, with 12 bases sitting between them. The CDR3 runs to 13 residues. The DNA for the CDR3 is TGTGCCTGGAGTGGGACACCCCGGGACGAGCAGTACTTC. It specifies CAWSGTPRDEQYF.

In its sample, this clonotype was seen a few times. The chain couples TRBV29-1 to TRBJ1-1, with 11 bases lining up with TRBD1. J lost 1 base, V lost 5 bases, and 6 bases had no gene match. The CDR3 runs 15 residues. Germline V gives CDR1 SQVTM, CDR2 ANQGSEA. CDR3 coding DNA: TGCAGCGTTTCCGGGACAGGGGGTTGGAACACTGAAGCTTTCTTT. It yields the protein CSVSGTGGWNTEAFF.

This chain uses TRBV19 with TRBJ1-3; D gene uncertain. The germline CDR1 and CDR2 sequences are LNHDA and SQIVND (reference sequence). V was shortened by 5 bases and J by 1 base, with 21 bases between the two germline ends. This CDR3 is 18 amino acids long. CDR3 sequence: CASSSQLGRGQSGNTIYF. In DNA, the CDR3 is TGTGCCAGTAGTTCCCAACTTGGACGCGGCCAGTCTGGAAACACCATATATTTT.

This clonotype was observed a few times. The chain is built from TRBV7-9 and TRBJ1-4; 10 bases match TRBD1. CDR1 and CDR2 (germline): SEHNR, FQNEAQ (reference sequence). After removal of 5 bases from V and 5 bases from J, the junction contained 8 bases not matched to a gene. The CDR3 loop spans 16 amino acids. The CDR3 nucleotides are TGTGCCAGCAGCGGAAGTCCGGGACAGGGGAATGAAAAACTGTTTTTT. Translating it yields CASSGSPGQGNEKLFF.

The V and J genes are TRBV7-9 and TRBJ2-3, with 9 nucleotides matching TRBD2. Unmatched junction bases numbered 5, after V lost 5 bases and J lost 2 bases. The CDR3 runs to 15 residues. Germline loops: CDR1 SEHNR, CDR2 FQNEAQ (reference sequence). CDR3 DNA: TGTGCCAGCAGCCGGACTAGCGCGATCACAGATACGCAGTATTTT. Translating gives CASSRTSAITDTQYF.

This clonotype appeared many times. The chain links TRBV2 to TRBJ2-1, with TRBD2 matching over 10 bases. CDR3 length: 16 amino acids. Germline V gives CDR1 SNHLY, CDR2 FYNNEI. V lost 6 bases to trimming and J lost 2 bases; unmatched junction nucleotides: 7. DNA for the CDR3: TGTGCCAGCAGCCTTGGACTAGCGGTAGCCTACAATGAGCAGTTCTTC. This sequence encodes CASSLGLAVAYNEQFF.

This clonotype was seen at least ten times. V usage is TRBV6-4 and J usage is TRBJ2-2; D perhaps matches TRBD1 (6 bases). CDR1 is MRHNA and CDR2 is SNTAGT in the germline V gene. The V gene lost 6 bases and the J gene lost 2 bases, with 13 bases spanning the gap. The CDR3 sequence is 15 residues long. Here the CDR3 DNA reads TGTGCCAGCAGCTCACAGGGAATAAACACCGGGGAGCTGTTTTTT. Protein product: CASSSQGINTGELFF.

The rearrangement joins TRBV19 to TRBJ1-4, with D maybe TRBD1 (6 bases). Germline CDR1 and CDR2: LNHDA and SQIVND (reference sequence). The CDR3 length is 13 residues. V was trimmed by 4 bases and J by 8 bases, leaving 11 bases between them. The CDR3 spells CASSKRGREKLFF. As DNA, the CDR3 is TGTGCCAGTAGTAAGAGGGGGAGGGAAAAACTGTTTTTT.

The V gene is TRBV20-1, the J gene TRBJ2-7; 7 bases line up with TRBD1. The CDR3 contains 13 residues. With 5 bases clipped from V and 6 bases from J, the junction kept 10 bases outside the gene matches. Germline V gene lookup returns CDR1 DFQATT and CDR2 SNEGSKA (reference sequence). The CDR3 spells CSASTGDGREQYF. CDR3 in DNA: TGCAGTGCTTCTACAGGGGATGGTCGCGAGCAGTACTTC.

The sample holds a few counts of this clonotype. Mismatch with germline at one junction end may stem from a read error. The CDR3 loop is CASSLGSGGQETQYF. The CDR3 DNA is TGTGCCAGCAGCTTGGGTAGCGGGGGACAAGAGACCCAGTACTTC. The chain combines TRBV5-1 with TRBJ2-5; 9 bases fit TRBD2. CDR3 length: 15 amino acids. Germline V gives CDR1 SGHRS, CDR2 YFSETQ. The full variable domain, with the rest looked up from reference TRBV5-1 and TRBJ2-5, is KAGVTQTPRYLIKTRGQQVTLSCSPISGHRSVSWYQQTPGQGLQFLFEYFSETQRNKGNFPGRFSGRQFSNSRSEMNVSTLELGDSALYLCASSLGSGGQETQYFGPGTRLLVL.